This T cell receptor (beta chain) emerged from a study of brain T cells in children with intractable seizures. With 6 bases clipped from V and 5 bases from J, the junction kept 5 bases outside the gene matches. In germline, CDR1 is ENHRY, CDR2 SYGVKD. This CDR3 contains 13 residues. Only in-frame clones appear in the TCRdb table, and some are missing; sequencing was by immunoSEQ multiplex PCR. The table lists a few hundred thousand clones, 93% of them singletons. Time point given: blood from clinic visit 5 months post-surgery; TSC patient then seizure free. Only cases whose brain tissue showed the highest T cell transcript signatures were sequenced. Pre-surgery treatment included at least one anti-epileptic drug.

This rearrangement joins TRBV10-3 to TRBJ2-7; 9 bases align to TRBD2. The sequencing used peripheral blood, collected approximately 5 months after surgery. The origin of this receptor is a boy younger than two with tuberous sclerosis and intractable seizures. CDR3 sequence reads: CAIRALAGDEQYF. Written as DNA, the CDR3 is TGTGCCATCAGGGCACTAGCGGGCGACGAGCAGTACTTC.